The TCR beta chain described here comes from a study of blood T cell repertoires in COVID-19. Produced via immunoSEQ multiplex PCR; TCRdb's table is partial and in-frame only. The sample consists of some 300,000 clones, 75% to 90% of them appearing once. The TCR comes from an older woman with COVID-19, enrolled during active disease. Input material: peripheral blood.

CDR3 amino acids: CASSVPQGSSGNTIYF. The CDR3 DNA reads TGTGCCAGCAGTGTACCACAGGGAAGCTCTGGAAACACCATATATTTT. The V gene is TRBV6-1, the J gene TRBJ1-3, with TRBD1 as a possible D gene (6 bases). Trimming took off 4 bases at V and 0 bases at J, with 13 bases between the two ends. The CDR3 is 16 residues long. Germline CDR1 reads MNHNS; CDR2 reads SASEGT.